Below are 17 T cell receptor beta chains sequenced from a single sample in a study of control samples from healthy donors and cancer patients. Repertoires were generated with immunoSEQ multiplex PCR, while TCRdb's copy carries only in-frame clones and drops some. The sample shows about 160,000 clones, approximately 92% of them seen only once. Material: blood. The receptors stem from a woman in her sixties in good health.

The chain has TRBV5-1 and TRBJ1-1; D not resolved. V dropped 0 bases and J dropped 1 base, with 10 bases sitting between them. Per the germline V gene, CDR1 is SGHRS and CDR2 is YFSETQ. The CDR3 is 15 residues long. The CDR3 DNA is TGCGCCAGCAGCTTGGTCGCCAGGACGAACACTGAAGCTTTCTTT. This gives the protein CASSLVARTNTEAFF. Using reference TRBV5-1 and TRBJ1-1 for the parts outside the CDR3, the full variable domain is KAGVTQTPRYLIKTRGQQVTLSCSPISGHRSVSWYQQTPGQGLQFLFEYFSETQRNKGNFPGRFSGRQFSNSRSEMNVSTLELGDSALYLCASSLVARTNTEAFFGQGTRLTVV.

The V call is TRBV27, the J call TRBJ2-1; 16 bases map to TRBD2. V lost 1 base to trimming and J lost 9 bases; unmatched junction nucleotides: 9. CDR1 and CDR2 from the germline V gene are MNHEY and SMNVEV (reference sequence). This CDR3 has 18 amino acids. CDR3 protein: CASSLFPPGLAGGSEQFF. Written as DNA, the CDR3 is TGTGCCAGCAGTTTATTTCCCCCGGGACTAGCGGGGGGGAGTGAGCAGTTCTTC.

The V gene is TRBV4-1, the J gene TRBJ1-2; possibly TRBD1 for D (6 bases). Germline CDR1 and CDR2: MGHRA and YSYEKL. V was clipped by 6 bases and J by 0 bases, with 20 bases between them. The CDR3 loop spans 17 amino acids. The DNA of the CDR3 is TGCGCCAGCAGAATTCTTGGGGGGCGAAGAACTAACTATGGCTACACCTTC. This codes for CASRILGGRRTNYGYTF.

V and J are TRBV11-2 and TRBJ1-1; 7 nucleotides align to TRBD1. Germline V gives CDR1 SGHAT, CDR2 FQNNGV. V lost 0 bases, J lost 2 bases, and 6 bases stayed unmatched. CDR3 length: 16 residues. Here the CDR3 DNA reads TGTGCCAGCAGCTTAGAGCCAGGGGGGGCAAACACTGAAGCTTTCTTT. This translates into CASSLEPGGANTEAFF.

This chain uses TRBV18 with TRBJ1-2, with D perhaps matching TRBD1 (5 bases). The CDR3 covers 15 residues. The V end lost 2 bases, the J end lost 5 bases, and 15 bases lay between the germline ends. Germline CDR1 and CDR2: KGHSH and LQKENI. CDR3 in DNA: TGTGCCAGCTCACCAAGTTCGGGCGGGGCGTATGGCTACACCTTC. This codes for CASSPSSGGAYGYTF.

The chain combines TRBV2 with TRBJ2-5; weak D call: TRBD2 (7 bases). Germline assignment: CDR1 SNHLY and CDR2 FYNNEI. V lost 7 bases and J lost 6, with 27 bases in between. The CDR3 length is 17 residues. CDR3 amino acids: CASTLSGGGGQAKTQYF. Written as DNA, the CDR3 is TGTGCCAGCACTTTAAGTGGTGGGGGGGGCCAGGCAAAGACCCAGTACTTC.

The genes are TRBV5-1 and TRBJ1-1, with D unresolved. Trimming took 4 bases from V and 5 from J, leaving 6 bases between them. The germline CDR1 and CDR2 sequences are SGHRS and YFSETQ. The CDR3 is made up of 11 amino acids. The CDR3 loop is CASSGETEAFF. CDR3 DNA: TGCGCCAGCAGCGGAGAAACTGAAGCTTTCTTT.

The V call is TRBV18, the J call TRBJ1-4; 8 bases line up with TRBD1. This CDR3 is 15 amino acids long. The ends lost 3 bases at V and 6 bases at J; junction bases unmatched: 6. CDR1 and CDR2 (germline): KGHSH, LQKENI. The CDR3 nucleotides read TGTGCCAGCTCACCCGTGACAGGGGCCGATGAAAAACTGTTTTTT. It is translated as CASSPVTGADEKLFF.

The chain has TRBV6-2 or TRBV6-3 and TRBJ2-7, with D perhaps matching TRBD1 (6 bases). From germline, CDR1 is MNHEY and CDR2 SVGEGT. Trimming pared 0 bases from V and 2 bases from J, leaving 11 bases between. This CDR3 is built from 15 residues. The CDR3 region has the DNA TGTGCCAGCAGTTACTCTTTGGACAGAGCCTACGAGCAGTACTTC. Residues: CASSYSLDRAYEQYF.

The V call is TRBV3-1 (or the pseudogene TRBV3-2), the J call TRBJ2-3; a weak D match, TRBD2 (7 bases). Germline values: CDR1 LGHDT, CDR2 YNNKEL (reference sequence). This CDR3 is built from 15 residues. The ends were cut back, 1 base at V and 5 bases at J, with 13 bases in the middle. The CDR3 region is CASSQGWGGRDTQYF. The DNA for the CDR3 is TGTGCCAGCAGCCAAGGGTGGGGGGGGCGAGATACGCAGTATTTT.

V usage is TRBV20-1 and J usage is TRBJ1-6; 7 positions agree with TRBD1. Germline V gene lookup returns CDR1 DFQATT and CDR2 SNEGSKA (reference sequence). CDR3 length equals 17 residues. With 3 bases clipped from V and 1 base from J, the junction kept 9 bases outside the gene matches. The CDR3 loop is CSASSVPRGSYNSPLHF. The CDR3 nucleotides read TGCAGTGCTAGTTCGGTTCCCAGGGGGTCCTATAATTCACCCCTCCACTTT.

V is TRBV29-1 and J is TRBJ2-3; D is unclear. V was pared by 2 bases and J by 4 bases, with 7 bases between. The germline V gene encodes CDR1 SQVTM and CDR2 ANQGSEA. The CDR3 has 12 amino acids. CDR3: CSVELTADTQYF. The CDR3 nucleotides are TGCAGCGTTGAATTAACAGCAGATACGCAGTATTTT.

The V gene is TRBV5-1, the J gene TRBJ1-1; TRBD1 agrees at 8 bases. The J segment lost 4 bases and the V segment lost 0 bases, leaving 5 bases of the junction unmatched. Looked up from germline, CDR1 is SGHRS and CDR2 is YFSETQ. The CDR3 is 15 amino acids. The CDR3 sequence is CASSLGQGAITEAFF. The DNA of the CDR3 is TGCGCCAGCAGCTTGGGGCAGGGGGCCATCACTGAAGCTTTCTTT.

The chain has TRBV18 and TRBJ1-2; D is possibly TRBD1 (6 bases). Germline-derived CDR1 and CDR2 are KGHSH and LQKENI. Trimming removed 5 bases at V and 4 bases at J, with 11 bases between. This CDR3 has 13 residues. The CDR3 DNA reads TGTGCCAGCTCAGCTACAGGGAGCTATGGCTACACCTTC. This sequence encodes CASSATGSYGYTF.

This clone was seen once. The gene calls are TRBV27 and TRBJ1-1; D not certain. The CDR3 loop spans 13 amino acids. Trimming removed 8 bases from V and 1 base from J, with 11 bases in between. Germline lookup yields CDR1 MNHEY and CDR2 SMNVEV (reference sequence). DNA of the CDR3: TGTGCCAGCCTGCGGACGGCGAACACTGAAGCTTTCTTT. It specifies CASLRTANTEAFF.

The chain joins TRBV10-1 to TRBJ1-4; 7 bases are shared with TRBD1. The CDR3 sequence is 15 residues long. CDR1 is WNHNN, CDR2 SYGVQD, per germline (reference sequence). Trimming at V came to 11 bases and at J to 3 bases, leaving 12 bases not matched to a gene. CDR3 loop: CADPTGSMANEKLFF. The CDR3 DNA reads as TGCGCCGACCCGACAGGGTCGATGGCTAATGAAAAACTGTTTTTT.

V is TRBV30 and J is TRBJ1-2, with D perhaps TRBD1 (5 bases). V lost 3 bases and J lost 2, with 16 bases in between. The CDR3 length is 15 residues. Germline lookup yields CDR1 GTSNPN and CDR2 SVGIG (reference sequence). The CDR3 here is CAWRGVPRSNYGYTF. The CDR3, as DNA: TGTGCCTGGAGGGGGGTGCCGCGATCGAACTATGGCTACACCTTC.